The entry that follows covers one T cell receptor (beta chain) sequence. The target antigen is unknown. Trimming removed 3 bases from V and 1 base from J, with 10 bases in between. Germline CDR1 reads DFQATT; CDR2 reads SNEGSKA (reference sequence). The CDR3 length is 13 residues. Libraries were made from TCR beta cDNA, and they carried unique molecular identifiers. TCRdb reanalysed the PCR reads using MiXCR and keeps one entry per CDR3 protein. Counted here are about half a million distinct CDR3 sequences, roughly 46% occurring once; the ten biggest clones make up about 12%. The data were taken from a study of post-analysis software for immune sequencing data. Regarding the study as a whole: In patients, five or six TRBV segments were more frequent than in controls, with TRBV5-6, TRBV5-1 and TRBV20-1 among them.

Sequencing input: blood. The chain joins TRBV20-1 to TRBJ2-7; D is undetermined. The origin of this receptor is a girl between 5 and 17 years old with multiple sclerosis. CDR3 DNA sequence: TGCAGTGCTAGGGGTTGGCGGTCCTACGAGCAGTACTTC. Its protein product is CSARGWRSYEQYF.